Listed here is a single T cell receptor beta chain. The data stem from a study of blood T cell repertoires in COVID-19. The J segment lost 7 bases and the V segment lost 3 bases, leaving 14 bases of the junction unmatched. Germline V CDR1 and CDR2: SGHTS, YDEGEE. The CDR3 has 17 amino acids. TCRdb's table, derived via immunoSEQ multiplex PCR, lists solely in-frame clones and lacks some. The repertoire holds over 85,000 clones, with around 80% as singletons. V gene TRBV5-8 combines with J gene TRBJ2-5, with 11 bases identical to TRBD2. The receptor was isolated from a woman over 75 with acute or convalescent COVID-19. Material for sequencing was peripheral blood. For the CDR3, the DNA is TGTGCCAGCAGCTCGAAGCTAGCGGGGGGCCCACGGTGGACCCAGTACTTC. This encodes CASSSKLAGGPRWTQYF.